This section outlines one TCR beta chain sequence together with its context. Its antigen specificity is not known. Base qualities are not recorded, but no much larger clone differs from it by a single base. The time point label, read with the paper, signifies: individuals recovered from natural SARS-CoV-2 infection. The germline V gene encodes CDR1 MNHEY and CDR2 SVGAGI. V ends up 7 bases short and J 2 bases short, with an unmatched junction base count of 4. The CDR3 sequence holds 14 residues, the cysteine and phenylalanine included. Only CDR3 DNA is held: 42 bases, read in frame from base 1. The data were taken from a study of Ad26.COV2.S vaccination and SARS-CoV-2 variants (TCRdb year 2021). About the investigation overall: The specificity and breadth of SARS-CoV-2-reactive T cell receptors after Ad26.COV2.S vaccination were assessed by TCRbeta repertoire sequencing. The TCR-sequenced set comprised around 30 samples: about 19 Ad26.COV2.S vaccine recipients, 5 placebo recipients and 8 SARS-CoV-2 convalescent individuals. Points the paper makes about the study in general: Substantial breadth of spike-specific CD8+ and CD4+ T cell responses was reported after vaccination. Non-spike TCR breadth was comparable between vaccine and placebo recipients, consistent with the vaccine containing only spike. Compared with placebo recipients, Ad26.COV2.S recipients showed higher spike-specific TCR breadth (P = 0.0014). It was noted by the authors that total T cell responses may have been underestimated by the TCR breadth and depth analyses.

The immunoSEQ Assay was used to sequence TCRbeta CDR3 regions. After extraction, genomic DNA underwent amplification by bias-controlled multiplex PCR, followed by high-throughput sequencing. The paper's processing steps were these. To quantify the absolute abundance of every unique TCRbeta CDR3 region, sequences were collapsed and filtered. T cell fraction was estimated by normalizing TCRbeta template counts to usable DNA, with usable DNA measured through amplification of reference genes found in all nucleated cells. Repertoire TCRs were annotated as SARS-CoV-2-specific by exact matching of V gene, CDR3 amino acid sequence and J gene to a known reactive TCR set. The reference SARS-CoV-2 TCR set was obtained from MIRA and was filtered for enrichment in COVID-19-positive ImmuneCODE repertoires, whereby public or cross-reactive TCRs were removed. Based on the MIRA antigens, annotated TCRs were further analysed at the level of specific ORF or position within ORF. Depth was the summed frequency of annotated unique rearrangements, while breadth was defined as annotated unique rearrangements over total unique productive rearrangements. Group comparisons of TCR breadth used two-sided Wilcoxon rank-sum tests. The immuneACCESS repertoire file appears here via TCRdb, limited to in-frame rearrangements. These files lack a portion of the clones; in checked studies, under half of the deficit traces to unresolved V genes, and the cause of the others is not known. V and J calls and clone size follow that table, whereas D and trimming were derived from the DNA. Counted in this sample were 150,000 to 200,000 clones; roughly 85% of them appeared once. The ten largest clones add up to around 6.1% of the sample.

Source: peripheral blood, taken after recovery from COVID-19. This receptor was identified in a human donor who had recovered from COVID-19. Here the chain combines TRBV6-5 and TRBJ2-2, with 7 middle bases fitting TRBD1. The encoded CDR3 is CASKRGPNTGELFF. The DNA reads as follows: TGTGCCAGCAAGAGGGGGCCCAACACCGGGGAGCTGTTTTTT.